The TCR beta chain under discussion was sequenced for a study of blood T cells in healthy people across ages. Next came a second PCR, run for roughly 7 to 12 cycles, which used a sample-barcoded 5' primer along with a J-beta primer mix. TCRdb redid the calling of the 5' RACE reads with MiXCR, one entry per CDR3 protein. The sample has 1 million or so distinct CDR3 sequences, roughly a quarter seen once. The table lists this clonotype with a few counts. Another study also made use of these data, one on T cells of mothers and their children.

The source is a girl aged 2 to 10 in good health. Sequenced sample: blood.

CDR3 loop: CSAKAASSGNTIYF. The CDR3 DNA is TGCAGTGCGAAAGCAGCGAGCTCTGGAAACACCATATATTTT. This rearrangement joins TRBV20-1 to TRBJ1-3; no clear D gene. V lost 6 bases and J 0 bases, leaving 12 bases between the germline ends. Germline V gene sequence: CDR1 DFQATT, CDR2 SNEGSKA (reference sequence). The CDR3 has 14 amino acids.